This is a list of T cell receptor beta chains from one sample in a study of response to subunit inactivated influenza vaccine. TCRdb ran MiXCR on the RT-PCR reads and lists one entry per CDR3 protein. The table has 600,000 to 850,000 distinct CDR3 sequences, about 14% seen once. The sample here was PBMCs from blood, taken around 15 days before vaccination. Every receptor here comes from a man in his forties or fifties who received an inactivated influenza vaccine. CDR3s include the opening cysteine and the closing phenylalanine or tryptophan. Size is omitted from some rows. Given values are once, few, many or a class for expanded clones.

CDR3aa: CASSNSLRTDLSDEQYF; v_gene: TRBV4-3; abundance: -
CDR3aa: CASSQDVPGTQYF; v_gene: TRBV4-1; abundance: -
CDR3aa: CSARDISVEQYF; v_gene: TRBV20-1; abundance: -
CDR3aa: CASSRGREETQYF; v_gene: TRBV7-9; abundance: many
CDR3aa: CASSQDGAYDQPQHF; v_gene: TRBV4-2; abundance: -
CDR3aa: CASTLPPGELFF; v_gene: TRBV28; abundance: few
CDR3aa: CASSLLGQTVYNSPLHF; v_gene: TRBV7-2; abundance: -
CDR3aa: CASSTPGTGFNEQFF; v_gene: TRBV7-2; abundance: -
CDR3aa: CASSPDWTGITDTQYF; v_gene: TRBV5-1; abundance: few
CDR3aa: CASSLDGWSTDTQYF; v_gene: TRBV7-3; abundance: many
CDR3aa: CATSRGSTYEQYF; v_gene: TRBV15; abundance: few
CDR3aa: CSARPGRYPSYEQYF; v_gene: TRBV20-1; abundance: -
CDR3aa: CSAPRGPNNEQFF; v_gene: TRBV20-1; abundance: -
CDR3aa: CASSLPGVTNEQFF; v_gene: TRBV7-2; abundance: -
CDR3aa: CASSREGGARTDTQYF; v_gene: TRBV14; abundance: few
CDR3aa: CASSTSGSGTGELFF; v_gene: TRBV5-1; abundance: many
CDR3aa: CASSQDPAGLGYEQYF; v_gene: TRBV4-3; abundance: few
CDR3aa: CASSPLAGYNEQFF; v_gene: TRBV18; abundance: many
CDR3aa: CPYGTIGEQYF; v_gene: TRBV30; abundance: -
CDR3aa: CASGAGALTPQHF; v_gene: TRBV12-3/TRBV12-4; abundance: -
CDR3aa: CASGWHSYEQYF; v_gene: TRBV12-3/TRBV12-4; abundance: few
CDR3aa: CSGAAGGIWPNEQFF; v_gene: TRBV20-1; abundance: few
CDR3aa: CASSQLALSTDTQYF; v_gene: TRBV5-6; abundance: many
CDR3aa: CASSRGGQGRSTDTQYF; v_gene: TRBV9; abundance: many
CDR3aa: CASSQESAGVLDTQYF; v_gene: TRBV4-2; abundance: -
CDR3aa: CASTPGGPGPQYF; v_gene: TRBV12-3/TRBV12-4; abundance: many
CDR3aa: CSVRGTSGKASTDTQYF; v_gene: TRBV29-1; abundance: -
CDR3aa: CASSLPGPFEQFF; v_gene: TRBV12-3/TRBV12-4; abundance: few
CDR3aa: CASSPWRDTITDTQYF; v_gene: TRBV3-1; abundance: -
CDR3aa: CASSSGTGVRETQYF; v_gene: TRBV7-6; abundance: -
CDR3aa: CASSPPGSGRASEQFF; v_gene: TRBV18; abundance: -
CDR3aa: CSVEKGHEQFF; v_gene: TRBV29-1; abundance: -
CDR3aa: CASSQDYLTRNEQFF; v_gene: TRBV4-3; abundance: few
CDR3aa: CASRPMEAGKNIQYF; v_gene: TRBV11-2; abundance: -
CDR3aa: CASSLNSGRETQYF; v_gene: TRBV7-2; abundance: few
CDR3aa: CASSLSPSSSYEQYF; v_gene: TRBV7-2; abundance: few
CDR3aa: CASSGSRRPNGNQPQHF; v_gene: TRBV12-3/TRBV12-4; abundance: once
CDR3aa: CASSPAGGNSPLHF; v_gene: TRBV12-3/TRBV12-4; abundance: few
CDR3aa: CASSYGYSEQFF; v_gene: TRBV6-5; abundance: few
CDR3aa: CAVRTGTGAYNEQFF; v_gene: TRBV10-3; abundance: few
CDR3aa: CSATPTSGTTDTQYF; v_gene: TRBV20-1; abundance: many
CDR3aa: CASSLGRVNEQYF; v_gene: TRBV12-3/TRBV12-4; abundance: -
CDR3aa: CASSPGRKAGELFF; v_gene: TRBV12-3/TRBV12-4; abundance: many
CDR3aa: CAIRGGPVGYGYTF; v_gene: TRBV10-3; abundance: few
CDR3aa: CASKPQGIYQFF; v_gene: TRBV7-6; abundance: -
CDR3aa: CASSTGTSLYEQYF; v_gene: TRBV7-2; abundance: -
CDR3aa: CSARVGTSGVRSYNEQFF; v_gene: TRBV20-1; abundance: few
CDR3aa: CATSTYDMRVGTQYF; v_gene: TRBV15; abundance: -
CDR3aa: CASSQCRQINYNEQFF; v_gene: TRBV23-1; abundance: few
CDR3aa: CASSFRGHGGELFF; v_gene: TRBV28; abundance: -
CDR3aa: CASSPPDRSDEQYF; v_gene: TRBV27; abundance: few
CDR3aa: CASSYSGNYYNEQFF; v_gene: TRBV6-2/TRBV6-3; abundance: -
CDR3aa: CATSRDLEETQYF; v_gene: TRBV15; abundance: -
CDR3aa: CSANRDFLSYEQYF; v_gene: TRBV20-1; abundance: -
CDR3aa: CASSLGLLSTDTQYF; v_gene: TRBV12-3/TRBV12-4; abundance: few
CDR3aa: CATSSSGKFYEQYF; v_gene: TRBV15; abundance: -